This is a list of T cell receptor beta chains from one sample in a study of patients and donors after allogeneic stem cell transplantation. TCRdb passed the RT-PCR reads through MiXCR, listing each CDR3 protein once. The sample carries about a million distinct CDR3 sequences, more than 15% recorded once. The sequenced material came from blood, either unsorted or a sorted T cell fraction (not recorded which). The receptors shown here come from a human donor who was either an allogeneic HSCT recipient or a stem cell or donor lymphocyte infusion donor (not recorded which). It is not recorded whose cells these are; they may come from a transplant donor. Each CDR3 is given with its conserved first and last residue. A D gene is named only where the DNA matches it firmly. Clone size appears in some rows only: once, few, many, or a class for an expanded clone.

cdr3_aa cdr3_nt v_call d_call clone_size j_call
CAWTLAETQYF TGTGCCTGGACCCTAGCGGAGACCCAGTACTTC TRBV30 . . TRBJ2-5
CASIPGQGANYEQYF TGCGCCAGCATTCCCGGCCAGGGGGCGAACTACGAGCAGTACTTC TRBV5-1 TRBD1 few TRBJ2-7
CASSGTSGRERTGELFF TGTGCCAGCAGCGGGACTAGCGGGAGAGAGAGGACCGGGGAGCTGTTTTTT TRBV9 TRBD2 once TRBJ2-2
CSVLPIGTDYGYTF TGCAGCGTTCTTCCCATCGGGACAGACTATGGCTACACCTTC TRBV29-1 TRBD1 . TRBJ1-2
CATSRATGTAMNTEAFF TGTGCCACCAGCAGAGCCACCGGGACTGCCATGAACACTGAAGCTTTCTTT TRBV15 . . TRBJ1-1
CASAIPGTDTQYF TGCGCCAGCGCAATCCCTGGGACAGATACGCAGTATTTT TRBV5-1 . . TRBJ2-3
CASSPTTGEVGNTIYF TGTGCCAGCTCACCTACGACAGGGGAGGTTGGAAACACCATATATTTT TRBV18 TRBD1 . TRBJ1-3
CASGDTGTRVGEQFF TGTGCCAGTGGCGACACCGGGACTAGAGTGGGTGAGCAGTTCTTC TRBV9 TRBD2 . TRBJ2-1
CASSTGDSFHGYTF TGTGCCAGCAGTACCGGGGACAGCTTTCATGGCTACACCTTC TRBV12-3/TRBV12-4 TRBD1 . TRBJ1-2
CASKTSYTEAFF TGTGCCAGCAAGACCTCCTACACTGAAGCTTTCTTT TRBV27 . . TRBJ1-1
CSARGGRRGETQYF TGCAGTGCTCGGGGCGGGAGAAGGGGAGAGACCCAGTACTTC TRBV20-1 TRBD2 many TRBJ2-5
CASSLGGNLHEQYF TGTGCCAGCAGTTTAGGTGGGAATCTCCACGAGCAGTACTTC TRBV12-3/TRBV12-4 . few TRBJ2-7
CASSLVTSRGTEAFF TGTGCCAGCAGCTTAGTGACCTCTAGGGGGACTGAAGCTTTCTTT TRBV7-8 . . TRBJ1-1
CASRAGGPGNEQFF TGTGCCAGTCGAGCGGGAGGGCCGGGAAATGAGCAGTTCTTC TRBV11-3 TRBD2 . TRBJ2-1
CASSSLGGRTNEKLFF TGTGCCAGCAGCTCACTCGGAGGGCGTACTAATGAAAAACTGTTTTTT TRBV12-3/TRBV12-4 . . TRBJ1-4
CATSDLLGGLANEQFF TGTGCCACCAGTGATTTGTTAGGGGGACTAGCGAATGAGCAGTTCTTC TRBV24-1 TRBD2 . TRBJ2-1
CASSLADLPQPQHF TGCGCCAGCAGCTTGGCGGACCTGCCTCAGCCCCAGCATTTT TRBV5-1 . . TRBJ1-5
CASSVRTSGGLYNEQFF TGTGCCAGCAGTGTCCGGACTAGCGGGGGCCTATACAATGAGCAGTTCTTC TRBV12-3/TRBV12-4 TRBD2 many TRBJ2-1
CATSDLGGAQPQHF TGTGCCACCAGTGATTTGGGGGGGGCTCAGCCCCAGCATTTT TRBV24-1 . few TRBJ1-5
CASSSRGGTRSGANVLTF TGTGCCAGCAGCTCCAGGGGGGGGACGCGTTCTGGGGCCAACGTCCTGACTTTC TRBV9 . few TRBJ2-6
CSARDRGRTGELFF TGCAGTGCTAGAGATCGGGGACGAACCGGGGAGCTGTTTTTT TRBV20-1 . . TRBJ2-2
CSVKPGPASGYTF TGCAGTGTCAAGCCGGGACCCGCTAGTGGCTACACCTTC TRBV20-1 . few TRBJ1-2
CASSPRAPGIGYTF TGTGCCAGCAGTCCAAGGGCCCCTGGGATAGGCTACACCTTC TRBV27 . few TRBJ1-2
CASSKWITQETQYF TGTGCCAGCAGTAAGTGGATTACACAAGAGACCCAGTACTTC TRBV25-1 . . TRBJ2-5
CASSVVRAPYYEQYF TGTGCCAGCAGCGTAGTAAGGGCCCCCTACTACGAGCAGTACTTC TRBV9 . . TRBJ2-7
CAISEGQGASTEAFF TGTGCCATCAGTGAAGGGCAGGGGGCGAGCACTGAAGCTTTCTTT TRBV10-3 TRBD1 . TRBJ1-1
CSARRTGWGTEAFF TGCAGTGCTAGACGGACAGGCTGGGGCACTGAAGCTTTCTTT TRBV20-1 TRBD1 few TRBJ1-1
CAIREGSYEQYF TGTGCCATCCGAGAAGGCTCCTACGAGCAGTACTTC TRBV10-3 . . TRBJ2-7
CASSFSRGGVGAGELFF TGTGCCAGCAGTTTCTCTCGGGGCGGGGTAGGGGCCGGGGAGCTGTTTTTT TRBV12-3/TRBV12-4 . few TRBJ2-2
CASSRDLKADTQYF TGTGCCAGCAGCCGGGACCTAAAGGCAGATACGCAGTATTTT TRBV7-8 . . TRBJ2-3
CATSDPAAGTSGDTQYF TGTGCCACCAGTGATCCGGCCGCCGGGACTAGCGGGGATACGCAGTATTTT TRBV24-1 TRBD2 . TRBJ2-3
CASSVGPGKANYGYTF TGTGCCAGCAGCGTAGGTCCGGGAAAGGCTAACTATGGCTACACCTTC TRBV9 . . TRBJ1-2
CASSQTGTSGKGQETQYF TGTGCCAGCAGCCAAACAGGGACTAGCGGAAAGGGCCAAGAGACCCAGTACTTC TRBV4-2 TRBD2 few TRBJ2-5
CASSLFVGEAFF TGTGCCAGCAGCTTATTTGTCGGTGAAGCTTTCTTT TRBV11-3 . . TRBJ1-1
CSALGGSNEQFF TGCAGTGCACTGGGTGGGAGCAATGAGCAGTTCTTC TRBV20-1 . few TRBJ2-1
CASSPLTVSYEQYF TGTGCCAGCAGCCCCCTCACGGTCTCCTACGAGCAGTACTTC TRBV9 . once TRBJ2-7